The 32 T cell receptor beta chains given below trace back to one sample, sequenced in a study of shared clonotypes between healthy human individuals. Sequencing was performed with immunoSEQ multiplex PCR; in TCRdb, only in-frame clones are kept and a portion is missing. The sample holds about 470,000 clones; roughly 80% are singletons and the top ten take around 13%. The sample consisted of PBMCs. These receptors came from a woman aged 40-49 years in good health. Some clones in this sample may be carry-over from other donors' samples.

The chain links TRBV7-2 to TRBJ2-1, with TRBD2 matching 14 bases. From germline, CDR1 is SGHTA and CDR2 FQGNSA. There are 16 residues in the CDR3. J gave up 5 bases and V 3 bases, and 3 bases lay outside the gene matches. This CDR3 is CASSLGLAGVDNEQFF. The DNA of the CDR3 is TGTGCCAGCAGCTTGGGACTAGCGGGAGTCGACAATGAGCAGTTCTTC.

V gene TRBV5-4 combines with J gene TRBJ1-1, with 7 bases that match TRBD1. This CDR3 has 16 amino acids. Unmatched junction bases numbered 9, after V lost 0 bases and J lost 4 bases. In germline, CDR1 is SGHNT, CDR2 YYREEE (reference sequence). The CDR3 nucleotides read TGTGCCAGCAGCTTGGGGGGACAGTACCTTTTCACTGAAGCTTTCTTT. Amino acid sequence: CASSLGGQYLFTEAFF.

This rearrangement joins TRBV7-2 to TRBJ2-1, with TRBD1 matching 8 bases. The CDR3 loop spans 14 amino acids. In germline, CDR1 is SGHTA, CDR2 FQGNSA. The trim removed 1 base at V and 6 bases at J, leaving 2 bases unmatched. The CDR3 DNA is TGTGCCAGCAGCTTAGAGACAGGGGTCAATGAGCAGTTCTTC. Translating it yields CASSLETGVNEQFF. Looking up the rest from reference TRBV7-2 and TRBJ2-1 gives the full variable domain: GAGVSQSPSNKVTEKGKDVELRCDPISGHTALYWYRQSLGQGLEFLIYFQGNSAPDKSGLPSDRFSAERTGGSVSTLTIQRTQQEDSAVYLCASSLETGVNEQFFGPGTRLTVL.

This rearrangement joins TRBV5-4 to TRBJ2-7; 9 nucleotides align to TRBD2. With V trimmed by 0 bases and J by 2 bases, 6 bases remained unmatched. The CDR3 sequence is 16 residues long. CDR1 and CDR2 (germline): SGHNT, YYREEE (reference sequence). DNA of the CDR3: TGTGCCAGCAGCTTGGTCATTAGCGGGAGTACCTACGAGCAGTACTTC. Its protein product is CASSLVISGSTYEQYF. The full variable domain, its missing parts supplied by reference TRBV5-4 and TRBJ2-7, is ETGVTQSPTHLIKTRGQQVTLRCSSQSGHNTVSWYQQALGQGPQFIFQYYREEENGRGNFPPRFSGLQFPNYSSELNVNALELDDSALYLCASSLVISGSTYEQYFGPGTRLTVT.

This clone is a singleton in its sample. The CDR3 DNA reads TGTGCCAGCAGTGAATGGGAGGAAGTTACGCAGTATTTT. It translates to CASSEWEEVTQYF. V gene TRBV25-1 combines with J gene TRBJ2-3; tentative D call: TRBD2 (6 bases). This CDR3 has 13 residues. V dropped 1 base and J dropped 8 bases, with 10 bases sitting between them. Germline V gene lookup returns CDR1 MGHDK and CDR2 SYGVNS.

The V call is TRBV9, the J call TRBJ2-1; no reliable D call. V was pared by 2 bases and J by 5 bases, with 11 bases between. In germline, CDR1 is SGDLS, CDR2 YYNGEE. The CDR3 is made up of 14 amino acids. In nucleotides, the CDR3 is TGTGCCAGCAGCGTTTCGAACATCCACAATGAGCAGTTCTTC. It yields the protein CASSVSNIHNEQFF. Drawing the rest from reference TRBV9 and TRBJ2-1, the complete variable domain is DSGVTQTPKHLITATGQRVTLRCSPRSGDLSVYWYQQSLDQGLQFLIQYYNGEERAKGNILERFSAQQFPDLHSELNLSSLELGDSALYFCASSVSNIHNEQFFGPGTRLTVL.

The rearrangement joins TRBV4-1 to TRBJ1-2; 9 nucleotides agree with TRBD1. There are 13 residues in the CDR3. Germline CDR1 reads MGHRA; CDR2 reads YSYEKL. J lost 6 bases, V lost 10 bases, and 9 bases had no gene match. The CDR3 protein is CAIRDRVRDGYTF. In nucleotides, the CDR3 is TGCGCCATTAGGGACAGGGTTAGGGATGGCTACACCTTC.

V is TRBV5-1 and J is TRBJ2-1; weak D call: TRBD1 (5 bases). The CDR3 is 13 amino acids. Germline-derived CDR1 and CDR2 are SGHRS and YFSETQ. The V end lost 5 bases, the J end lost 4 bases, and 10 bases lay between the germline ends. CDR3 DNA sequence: TGCGCCAGCAGGACGGACACGTACAATGAGCAGTTCTTC. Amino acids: CASRTDTYNEQFF. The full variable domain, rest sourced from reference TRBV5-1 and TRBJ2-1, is KAGVTQTPRYLIKTRGQQVTLSCSPISGHRSVSWYQQTPGQGLQFLFEYFSETQRNKGNFPGRFSGRQFSNSRSEMNVSTLELGDSALYLCASRTDTYNEQFFGPGTRLTVL.

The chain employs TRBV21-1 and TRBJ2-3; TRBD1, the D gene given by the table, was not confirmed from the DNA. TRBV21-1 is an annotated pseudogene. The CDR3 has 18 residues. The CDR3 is CASSKVRIDSSSTDTQYF. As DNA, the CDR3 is TGTGCCAGCAGCAAAGTTAGGATTGACAGCTCAAGCACAGATACGCAGTATTTT.

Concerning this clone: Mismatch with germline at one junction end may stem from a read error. CDR3 region: CASRQVVWEGRDTGELFF. CDR3 DNA: TGTGCCAGCAGGCAAGTTGTGTGGGAGGGCCGGGACACCGGGGAGCTGTTTTTT. The V call is TRBV4-2, the J call TRBJ2-2; 7 bases are shared with TRBD2. CDR1 and CDR2 from the germline V gene are LGHNA and YNFKEQ. The CDR3 has 18 residues.

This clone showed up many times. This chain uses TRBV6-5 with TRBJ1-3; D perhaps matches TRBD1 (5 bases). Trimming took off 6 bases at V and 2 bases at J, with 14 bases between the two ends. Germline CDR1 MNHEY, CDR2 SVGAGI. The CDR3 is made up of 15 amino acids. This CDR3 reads CASSYRRTTGNTIYF. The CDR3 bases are TGTGCCAGCAGCTACAGGCGGACAACTGGAAACACCATATATTTT.

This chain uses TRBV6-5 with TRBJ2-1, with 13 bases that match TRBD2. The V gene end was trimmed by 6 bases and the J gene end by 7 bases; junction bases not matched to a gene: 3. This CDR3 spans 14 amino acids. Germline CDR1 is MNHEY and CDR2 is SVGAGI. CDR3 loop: CASRGLAGVNEQFF. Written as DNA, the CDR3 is TGTGCCAGCAGAGGACTAGCGGGAGTTAATGAGCAGTTCTTC.

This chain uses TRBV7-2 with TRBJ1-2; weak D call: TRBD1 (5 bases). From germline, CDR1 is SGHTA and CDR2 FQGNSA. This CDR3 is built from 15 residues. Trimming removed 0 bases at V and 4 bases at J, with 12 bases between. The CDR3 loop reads CASSLAAGSVYGYTF. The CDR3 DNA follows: TGTGCCAGCAGCTTAGCGGCAGGGTCGGTCTATGGCTACACCTTC.

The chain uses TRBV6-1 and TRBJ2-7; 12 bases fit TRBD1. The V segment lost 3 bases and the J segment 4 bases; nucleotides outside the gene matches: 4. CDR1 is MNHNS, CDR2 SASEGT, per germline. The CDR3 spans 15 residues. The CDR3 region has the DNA TGTGCCAGCAGTGAGCGGGACAGGGGGCTTTACGAGCAGTACTTC. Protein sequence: CASSERDRGLYEQYF.

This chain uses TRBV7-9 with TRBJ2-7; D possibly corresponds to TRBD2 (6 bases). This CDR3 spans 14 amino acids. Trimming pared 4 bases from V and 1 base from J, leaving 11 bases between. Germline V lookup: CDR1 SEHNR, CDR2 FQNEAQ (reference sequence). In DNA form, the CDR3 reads TGTGCCAGCAGCTACGGGGGTGGTTCCTACGAGCAGTACTTC. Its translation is CASSYGGGSYEQYF.

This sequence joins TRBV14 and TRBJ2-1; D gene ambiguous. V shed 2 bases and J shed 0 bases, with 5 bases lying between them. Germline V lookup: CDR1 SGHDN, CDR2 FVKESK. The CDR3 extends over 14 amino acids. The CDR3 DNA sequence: TGTGCCAGCAGCCAATTCAGCTCCTACAATGAGCAGTTCTTC. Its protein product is CASSQFSSYNEQFF. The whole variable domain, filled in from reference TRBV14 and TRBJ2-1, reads EAGVTQFPSHSVIEKGQTVTLRCDPISGHDNLYWYRRVMGKEIKFLLHFVKESKQDESGMPNNRFLAERTGGTYSTLKVQPAELEDSGVYFCASSQFSSYNEQFFGPGTRLTVL.

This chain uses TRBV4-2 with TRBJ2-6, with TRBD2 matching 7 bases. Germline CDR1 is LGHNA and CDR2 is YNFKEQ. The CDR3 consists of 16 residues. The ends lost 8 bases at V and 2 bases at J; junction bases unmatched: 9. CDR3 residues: CASATGTTAGANVLTF. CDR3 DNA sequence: TGTGCCAGCGCGACCGGGACTACTGCTGGGGCCAACGTCCTGACTTTC.

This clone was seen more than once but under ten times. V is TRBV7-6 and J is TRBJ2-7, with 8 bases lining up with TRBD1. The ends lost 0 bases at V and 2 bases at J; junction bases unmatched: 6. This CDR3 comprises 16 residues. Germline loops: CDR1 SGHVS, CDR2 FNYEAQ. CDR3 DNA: TGTGCCAGCAGCTTAGCCCGGACAGGGTGGGCCTACGAGCAGTACTTC. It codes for CASSLARTGWAYEQYF.

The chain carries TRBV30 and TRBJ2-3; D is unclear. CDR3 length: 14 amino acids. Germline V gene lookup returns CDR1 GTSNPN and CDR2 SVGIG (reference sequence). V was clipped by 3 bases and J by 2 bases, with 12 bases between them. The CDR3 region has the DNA TGTGCCTGGAGCTCGTTGGGCTACACAGATACGCAGTATTTT. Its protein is CAWSSLGYTDTQYF.

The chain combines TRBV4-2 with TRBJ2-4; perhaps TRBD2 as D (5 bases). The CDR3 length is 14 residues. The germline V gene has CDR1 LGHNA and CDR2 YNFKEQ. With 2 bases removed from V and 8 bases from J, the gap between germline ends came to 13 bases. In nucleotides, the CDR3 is TGTGCCAGCAGCCAAACCGCTACCGGGGACATTCAGTACTTC. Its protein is CASSQTATGDIQYF.

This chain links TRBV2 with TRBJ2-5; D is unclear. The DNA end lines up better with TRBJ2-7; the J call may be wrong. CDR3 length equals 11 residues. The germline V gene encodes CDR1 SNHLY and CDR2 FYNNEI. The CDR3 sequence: CASSDSYEQYF. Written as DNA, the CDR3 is TGTGCCAGCAGTGACAGCTACGAGCAGTACTTC.

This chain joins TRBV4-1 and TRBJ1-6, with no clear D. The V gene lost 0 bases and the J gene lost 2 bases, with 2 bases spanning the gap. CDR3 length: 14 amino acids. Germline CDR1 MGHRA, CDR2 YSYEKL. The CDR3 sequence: CASSQEPYNSPLHF. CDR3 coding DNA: TGCGCCAGCAGCCAAGAACCCTATAATTCACCCCTCCACTTT.

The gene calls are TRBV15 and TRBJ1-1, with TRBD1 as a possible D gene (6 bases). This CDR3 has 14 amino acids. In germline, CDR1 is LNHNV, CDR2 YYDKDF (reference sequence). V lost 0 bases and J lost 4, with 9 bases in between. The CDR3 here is CATSRDYRVTEAFF. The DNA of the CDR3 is TGTGCCACCAGCAGAGATTACAGGGTCACTGAAGCTTTCTTT.

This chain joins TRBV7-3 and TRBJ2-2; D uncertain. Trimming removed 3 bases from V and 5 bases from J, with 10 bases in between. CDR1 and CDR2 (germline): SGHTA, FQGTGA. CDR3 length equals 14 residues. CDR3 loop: CASSFLVGTGELFF. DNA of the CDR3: TGTGCCAGCAGCTTCTTGGTGGGAACCGGGGAGCTGTTTTTT. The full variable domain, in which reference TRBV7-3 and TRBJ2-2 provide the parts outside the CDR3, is GAGVSQTPSNKVTEKGKYVELRCDPISGHTALYWYRQSLGQGPEFLIYFQGTGAADDSGLPNDRFFAVRPEGSVSTLKIQRTERGDSAVYLCASSFLVGTGELFFGEGSRLTVL.

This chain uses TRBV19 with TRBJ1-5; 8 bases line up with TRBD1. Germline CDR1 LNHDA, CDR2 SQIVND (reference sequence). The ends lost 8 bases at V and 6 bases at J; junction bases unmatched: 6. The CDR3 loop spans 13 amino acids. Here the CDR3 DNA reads TGTGCCAGTTCGGGGGACAGGACTCAGCCCCAGCATTTT. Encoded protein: CASSGDRTQPQHF.

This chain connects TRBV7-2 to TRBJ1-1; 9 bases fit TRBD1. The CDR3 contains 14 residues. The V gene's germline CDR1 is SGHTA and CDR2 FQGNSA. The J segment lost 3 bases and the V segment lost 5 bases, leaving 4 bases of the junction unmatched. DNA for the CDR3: TGTGCCAGCAGCCCCCGGGACAGGGACACTGAAGCTTTCTTT. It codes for CASSPRDRDTEAFF.

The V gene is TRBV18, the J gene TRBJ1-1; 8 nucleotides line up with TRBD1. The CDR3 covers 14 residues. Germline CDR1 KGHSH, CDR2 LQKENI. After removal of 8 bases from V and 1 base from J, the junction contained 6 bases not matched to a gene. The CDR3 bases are TGTGCCAGCAAACAGGACAGGGAGAACACTGAAGCTTTCTTT. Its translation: CASKQDRENTEAFF. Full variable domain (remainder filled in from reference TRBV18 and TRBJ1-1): NAGVMQNPRHLVRRRGQEARLRCSPMKGHSHVYWYRQLPEEGLKFMVYLQKENIIDESGMPKERFSAEFPKEGPSILRIQQVVRGDSAAYFCASKQDRENTEAFFGQGTRLTVV.

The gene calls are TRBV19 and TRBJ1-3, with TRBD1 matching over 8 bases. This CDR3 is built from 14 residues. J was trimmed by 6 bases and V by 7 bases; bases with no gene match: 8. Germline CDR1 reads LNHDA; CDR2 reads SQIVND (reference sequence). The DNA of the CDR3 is TGTGCCAGTACCCGGACAGGGTTGGCAAACACCATATATTTT. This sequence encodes CASTRTGLANTIYF.

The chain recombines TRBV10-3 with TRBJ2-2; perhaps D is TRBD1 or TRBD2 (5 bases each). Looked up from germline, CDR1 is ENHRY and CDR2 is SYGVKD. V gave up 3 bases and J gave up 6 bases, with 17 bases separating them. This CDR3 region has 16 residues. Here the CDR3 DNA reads TGTGCCATCAGTGACCCGGGACGCCTGAGGCCCGGGGAGCTGTTTTTT. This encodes CAISDPGRLRPGELFF.

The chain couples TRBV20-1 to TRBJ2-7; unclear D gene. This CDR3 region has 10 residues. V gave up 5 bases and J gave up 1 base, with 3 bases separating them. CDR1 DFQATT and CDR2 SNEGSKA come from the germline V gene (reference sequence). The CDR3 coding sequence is TGCAGTGCTCTGTCCTACGAGCAGTACTTC. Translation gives CSALSYEQYF.

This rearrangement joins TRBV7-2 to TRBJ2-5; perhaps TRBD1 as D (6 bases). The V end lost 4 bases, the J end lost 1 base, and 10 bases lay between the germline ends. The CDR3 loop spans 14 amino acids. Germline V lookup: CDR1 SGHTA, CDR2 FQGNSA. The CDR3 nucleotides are TGTGCCAGCAGCTACGGACAGCCCCAAGAGACCCAGTACTTC. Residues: CASSYGQPQETQYF.

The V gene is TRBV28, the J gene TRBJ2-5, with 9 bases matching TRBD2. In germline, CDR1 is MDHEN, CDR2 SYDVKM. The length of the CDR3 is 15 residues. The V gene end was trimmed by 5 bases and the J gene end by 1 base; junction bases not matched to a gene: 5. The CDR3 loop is CASSLQTSGQETQYF. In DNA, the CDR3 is TGTGCCAGCAGTCTTCAGACTAGCGGCCAAGAGACCCAGTACTTC.